This T cell receptor beta chain was documented in a study of naive and memory T cell subsets. Overall study findings and caveats: Between naive and memory subsets, TCR abundance power law exponents differed.

The beta constant-region primer was an equimolar mix of two oligonucleotides covering TRBC1 and TRBC2. TCRdb itself ran the UMI-ligation and nested PCR reads through MiXCR, one entry per CDR3 protein. This sample has about 80,000 distinct CDR3 sequences, with 13% found just once. Germline V gives CDR1 DFQATT, CDR2 SNEGSKA (reference sequence). V shed 0 bases and J shed 3 bases, with 13 bases lying between them. The CDR3 runs to 15 residues. As for this clonotype: Its antigen is not identified.

This TCR came from a human donor in good health. Sequenced sample: central memory CD4+ T cells from blood. The J gene is TRBJ2-3, the V gene TRBV20-1; perhaps TRBD1 as D (5 bases). The CDR3 nucleotides read TGCAGTGCTAGAGATCGCGTCAGGGTAACAGATACGCAGTATTTT. Amino acids: CSARDRVRVTDTQYF.